The clone carrying this T cell receptor beta chain has a single count. CDR1 is MNHEY and CDR2 is SMNVEV in the germline V gene (reference sequence). The CDR3 runs to 14 residues. The V end lost 5 bases, the J end lost 1 base, and 12 bases lay between the germline ends. The entry originates in a study of cytomegalovirus exposure and HLA in healthy donors. Donors had nominal health at sampling but likely had unrecorded immune exposures. The study ran its PCR with 60 Vbeta and 13 Jbeta primers. Using immunoSEQ multiplex PCR, the repertoire was profiled, and TCRdb retains in-frame clones only, with some absent. The top ten hold approximately 1.5% of the sample, which has under 200,000 clones, roughly 82% seen once.

The sequence was collected from a girl aged 10-17 years in good health and CMV-seropositive. The V and J genes are TRBV27 and TRBJ2-7, with D possibly matching TRBD1 (5 bases). The sequencing input was PBMCs. The DNA for the CDR3 is TGTGCCAGCAGTATGCTCGGACAATCCTACGAGCAGTACTTC. It specifies CASSMLGQSYEQYF.